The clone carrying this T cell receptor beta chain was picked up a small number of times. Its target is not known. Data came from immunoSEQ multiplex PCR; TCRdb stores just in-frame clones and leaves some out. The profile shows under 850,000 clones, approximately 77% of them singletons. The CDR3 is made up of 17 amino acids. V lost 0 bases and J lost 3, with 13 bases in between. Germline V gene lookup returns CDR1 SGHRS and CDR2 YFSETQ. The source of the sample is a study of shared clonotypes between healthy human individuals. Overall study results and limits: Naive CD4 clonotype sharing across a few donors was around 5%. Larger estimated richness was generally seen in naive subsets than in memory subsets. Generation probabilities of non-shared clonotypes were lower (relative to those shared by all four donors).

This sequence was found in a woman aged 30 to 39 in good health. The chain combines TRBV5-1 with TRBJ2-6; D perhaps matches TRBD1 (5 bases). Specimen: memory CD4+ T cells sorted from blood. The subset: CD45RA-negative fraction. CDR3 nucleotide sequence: TGCGCCAGCAGCTTGGCCATTGCAGGGCGTGGGGCCAACGTCCTGACTTTC. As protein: CASSLAIAGRGANVLTF.